These 30 T cell receptor beta chains originate from one sample sequenced in a study of regulatory T cells in long-lasting Graves disease listed by TCRdb under 2021. The time point label here, explained by the study, means: newly diagnosed GD, antithyroid drugs for less than 3 months. For both TCR sequencing and RNA sequencing, RNA was extracted from PBMCs in TRIzol. Libraries came from multiplex PCR. The reads were generated on an Illumina HiSeq 4000. To build TCR beta libraries, CDR3 regions were amplified by Arm-PCR using iRepertoire HTBI primers. Using fastp trimming at Q25 and MiXCR clonotype assembly, TCRdb reanalyzed the public sequencing data and kept in-frame beta chains. Rows matching on CDR3 protein sequence are summarized as one entry with the most common DNA and genes. This sample holds under 500,000 distinct CDR3 sequences; about 17% were observed only once. Roughly a tenth of the sample is taken by the ten largest.

Another study also made use of these data, one on T cells in Graves' hyperthyroidism and ophthalmopathy.

Sample: peripheral blood mononuclear cells (PBMCs), taken at new diagnosis, from a patient treated with antithyroid drugs. The receptors derive from a woman in her twenties or thirties with Graves disease. Donor details come from another sample of the same person, matched by shared clones.

This clonotype was observed many times. The chain uses TRBV28 and TRBJ2-1; maybe TRBD2 (5 bases). V was clipped by 2 bases and J by 0 bases, with 23 bases between them. Germline V lookup: CDR1 MDHEN, CDR2 SYDVKM. CDR3 length: 20 amino acids. In DNA, the CDR3 is TGTGCCAGCAGTTTAGGCCGTCCCTTCCGCCGCGGGCGCTCCTACAATGAGCAGTTCTTC. Protein: CASSLGRPFRRGRSYNEQFF.

The chain has TRBV3-1 and TRBJ2-5; no firm D call. The CDR3 has 12 residues. V lost 1 base and J lost 8, with 8 bases in between. Germline V gives CDR1 LGHDT, CDR2 YNNKEL (reference sequence). The CDR3 loop is CASSQAQGTQYF. DNA of the CDR3: TGTGCCAGCAGCCAAGCCCAAGGTACCCAGTACTTC.

Concerning this clonotype itself: A much bigger clone sits one base away, suggesting this may be a read error. The chain joins TRBV7-2 to TRBJ1-2, with D unclear. The CDR3 consists of 15 residues. Germline V CDR1 and CDR2: SGHTA, FQGNSA. V shed 5 bases and J shed 7 bases, with 20 bases lying between them. Here the CDR3 reads CASSRTYGSGGGYTF. For the CDR3, the DNA is TGTGCCAGCAGCCGGACCTACGGGTCCGGTGGTGGCTACACCTTC.

The sample holds many counts of this clonotype. The chain joins TRBV12-3 or TRBV12-4 to TRBJ2-5, with unresolved D. Trimming removed 3 bases from V and 5 bases from J, with 16 bases in between. This CDR3 is 15 amino acids long. DNA of the CDR3: TGTGCCAGCAGTTTCGAACAGATATTTGACGAGACCCAGTACTTC. It specifies CASSFEQIFDETQYF.

This clonotype has just one count. CDR3 coding DNA: TGTGCCAGTAATATGGGGTCCGGGACAGTCAGCGGGGAGCTGTTTTTT. Translated: CASNMGSGTVSGELFF. The chain couples TRBV19 to TRBJ2-2, with TRBD1 matching over 7 bases. Germline V gene sequence: CDR1 LNHDA, CDR2 SQIVND (reference sequence). This CDR3 has 16 residues. Losses at the gene ends were 7 bases for V and 7 bases for J; bases not matched to a gene: 15.

This clonotype was observed at least ten times. V usage is TRBV27 and J usage is TRBJ2-1, with D uncertain. The germline gives CDR1 MNHEY, CDR2 SMNVEV (reference sequence). The CDR3 is 14 amino acids. Trimming took off 5 bases at V and 9 bases at J, with 17 bases between the two ends. CDR3 sequence: CASSPGISNGEQFF. The CDR3 DNA follows: TGTGCCAGCAGTCCGGGCATCAGTAACGGTGAGCAGTTCTTC.

This clonotype has at least ten counts. J is TRBJ2-7 and V is TRBV7-2; no clear D gene. This CDR3 has 14 amino acids. The germline V and J ends were trimmed by 4 bases and 1 base, with 11 bases remaining between them. Germline CDR1 and CDR2: SGHTA and FQGNSA. The CDR3 here is CASSSDPGSYEQYF. CDR3 DNA sequence: TGTGCCAGCAGCTCCGACCCGGGTTCCTACGAGCAGTACTTC.

This clonotype was found a few times. The chain combines TRBV9 with TRBJ2-3; 13 bases fit TRBD2. V trimming: 7 bases; J trimming: 7 bases; junction bases outside the gene matches: 9. Germline V gene data show CDR1 as SGDLS and CDR2 as YYNGEE. This CDR3 is built from 15 residues. The CDR3, as DNA: TGTGCCAGCGACGGACTAGCGGGAGATGTAAATACGCAGTATTTT. It encodes CASDGLAGDVNTQYF.

There are many counts of this clonotype. V and J are TRBV5-8 and TRBJ2-7; 7 positions match TRBD1. Losses at the gene ends were 4 bases for V and 3 bases for J; bases not matched to a gene: 7. Germline CDR1 is SGHTS and CDR2 is YDEGEE. This CDR3 region has 14 residues. This chain's CDR3 is CASSRGGRNYEQYF. The CDR3 region has the DNA TGTGCCAGCAGCCGAGGGGGCAGAAACTACGAGCAGTACTTC.

The sample holds a few counts of this clonotype. This sequence joins TRBV10-3 and TRBJ1-2; the match to TRBD1 covers 11 bases. The V segment lost 6 bases and the J segment 8 bases; nucleotides outside the gene matches: 5. CDR3 length equals 13 residues. CDR1 and CDR2 from the germline V gene are ENHRY and SYGVKD. CDR3 residues: CAISADRGLGYTF. CDR3 nucleotide sequence: TGTGCCATCAGCGCGGACAGGGGGCTCGGCTACACCTTC.

In its sample, this clonotype was seen many times. This chain uses TRBV30 with TRBJ2-5; the D gene is possibly TRBD2 (6 bases). V was cut by 2 bases and J by 2 bases, with 6 bases left in between. Germline-derived CDR1 and CDR2 are GTSNPN and SVGIG (reference sequence). The CDR3 spans 12 residues. Here the CDR3 DNA reads TGTGCCTGGAGTCGGGGGCAAGAGACCCAGTACTTC. It encodes CAWSRGQETQYF.

This clonotype occurred many times. The rearrangement links TRBV11-2 to TRBJ2-7; tentatively, D is TRBD1 or TRBD2 (6 bases each). The ends were cut back, 8 bases at V and 2 bases at J, with 13 bases in the middle. CDR3 length: 13 amino acids. The germline V gene encodes CDR1 SGHAT and CDR2 FQNNGV. Here the CDR3 DNA reads TGTGCCAGCGGACTACGGACAGCCTACGAGCAGTACTTC. Translating it yields CASGLRTAYEQYF.

J is TRBJ2-1 and V is TRBV4-3; TRBD2 matches 13 bases. Germline trimming cut 1 base from V and 9 bases from J; bases unmatched to any gene: 3. This CDR3 region has 15 residues. CDR1 and CDR2 from the germline V gene are LGHNA and YSLEER. CDR3 sequence (DNA): TGCGCCAGCAGCCAAGGACTAGCGGGAGGTACTGAGCAGTTCTTC. Translated: CASSQGLAGGTEQFF.

In this sample, this clonotype turned up a few times. This chain connects TRBV7-8 to TRBJ2-5; TRBD2 matches at 10 bases. After removal of 5 bases from V and 5 bases from J, the junction contained 5 bases not matched to a gene. This CDR3 is built from 14 residues. Germline V gene lookup returns CDR1 SGHVS and CDR2 FQNEAQ. CDR3 sequence: CASSRSGRFETQYF. The CDR3 DNA is TGTGCCAGCAGCCGTAGCGGGAGGTTTGAGACCCAGTACTTC.

This clonotype was found many times. The CDR3 protein is CASSRASSTDTQYF. The CDR3 region has the DNA TGCGCCAGCAGTCGGGCCTCTAGCACAGATACGCAGTATTTT. This chain connects TRBV10-1 to TRBJ2-3; D unclear. Deletions cut 5 bases from V and 0 bases from J, with 9 bases between. The CDR3 sequence is 14 residues long. The germline gives CDR1 WNHNN, CDR2 SYGVQD (reference sequence).

This clonotype came up many times. This sequence joins TRBV20-1 and TRBJ2-2; D might be TRBD2 (5 bases). Germline V CDR1 and CDR2: DFQATT, SNEGSKA (reference sequence). This CDR3 is built from 15 residues. V was shortened by 1 base and J by 3 bases, with 12 bases between the two germline ends. CDR3 loop: CSARVGGRDTGELFF. For the CDR3, the DNA is TGCAGTGCTAGAGTTGGCGGGCGAGACACCGGGGAGCTGTTTTTT.

Ten or more counts support this clonotype. CDR3 in amino acids: CASSEGQEKNTIYF. As DNA, the CDR3 is TGTGCCAGCAGTGAAGGACAGGAGAAAAACACCATATATTTT. The gene calls are TRBV12-3 or TRBV12-4 and TRBJ1-3; 7 nucleotides agree with TRBD1. CDR3 length: 14 amino acids. After removal of 5 bases from V and 6 bases from J, the junction contained 7 bases not matched to a gene.

V usage is TRBV2 and J usage is TRBJ2-2, with D perhaps TRBD2 (5 bases). V gave up 9 bases and J gave up 5 bases, with 13 bases separating them. CDR1 is SNHLY, CDR2 FYNNEI, per germline. The CDR3 sequence is 13 residues long. The CDR3 sequence is CASSDYMTGELFF. The CDR3 DNA reads as TGTGCCAGTTCAGACTATATGACCGGGGAGCTGTTTTTT.

This clonotype was observed a single time. The V gene is TRBV6-2 or TRBV6-3, the J gene TRBJ2-1; possibly TRBD2 for D (6 bases). Germline-derived CDR1 and CDR2 are MNHEY and SVGEGT. The CDR3 consists of 16 residues. The germline V and J ends were trimmed by 2 bases and 7 bases, with 18 bases remaining between them. The CDR3 DNA reads TGTGCCAGCAGTTACACGCGGGAATGGGGCTGGAATGAGCAGTTCTTC. Its translation is CASSYTREWGWNEQFF.

This clonotype has only a few counts. CDR3 bases: TGTGCCAGCAGCGTAGGACTAGCAGAAGAGACCCAGTACTTC. Its protein product is CASSVGLAEETQYF. The gene calls are TRBV9 and TRBJ2-5; 7 positions agree with TRBD2. V was clipped by 0 bases and J by 3 bases; unmatched bases: 2. Germline lookup yields CDR1 SGDLS and CDR2 YYNGEE. The CDR3 has 14 amino acids.

This clonotype was picked up a small number of times. The chain is built from TRBV6-4 and TRBJ2-1; D not resolved. There are 16 residues in the CDR3. Germline-derived CDR1 and CDR2 are MRHNA and SNTAGT. V lost 5 bases to trimming and J lost 0 bases, with 14 bases between them. CDR3: CASSYGRPSSYNEQFF. The CDR3 DNA is TGTGCCAGCAGTTACGGGCGCCCCAGCTCCTACAATGAGCAGTTCTTC.

There are many counts of this clonotype. This chain connects TRBV7-8 to TRBJ2-7; tentative D call: TRBD2 (6 bases). In germline, CDR1 is SGHVS, CDR2 FQNEAQ. The CDR3 is 15 residues long. V lost 3 bases and J 0 bases, leaving 12 bases between the germline ends. CDR3 sequence (DNA): TGTGCCAGCAGCTTGGGGTTAGCGGTCTCCTACGAGCAGTACTTC. Its protein is CASSLGLAVSYEQYF.

This clonotype was counted ten times or more. The rearrangement uses TRBV9 and TRBJ2-5, with D possibly being TRBD1 or TRBD2 (6 bases each). Germline V CDR1 and CDR2: SGDLS, YYNGEE. V was cut by 2 bases and J by 4 bases, with 21 bases left in between. This CDR3 is built from 17 residues. CDR3 region: CASSVGLARRGGETQYF. CDR3 in DNA: TGTGCCAGCAGCGTGGGGCTAGCGCGAAGAGGGGGAGAGACCCAGTACTTC.

This clonotype showed up many times. The chain joins TRBV20-1 to TRBJ1-2; D uncertain. Germline assignment: CDR1 DFQATT and CDR2 SNEGSKA (reference sequence). Trimming left V 1 base short and J 2 bases short, with 8 bases between. CDR3 size: 13 residues. The CDR3 loop reads CSARGGHNYGYTF. Here the CDR3 DNA reads TGCAGTGCTAGAGGCGGCCACAACTATGGCTACACCTTC.

The V call is TRBV20-1, the J call TRBJ1-5; possibly TRBD1 for D (5 bases). Germline loops: CDR1 DFQATT, CDR2 SNEGSKA (reference sequence). The CDR3 sequence is 15 residues long. The ends were cut back, 1 base at V and 8 bases at J, with 18 bases in the middle. The CDR3 DNA reads TGCAGTGCTAGAGTAGGGGCCCCCCGCAAGGAGCCCCAGCATTTT. Its translation: CSARVGAPRKEPQHF.

This clonotype was picked up many times. V usage is TRBV7-9 and J usage is TRBJ2-1; D gene ambiguous. Germline CDR1 and CDR2: SEHNR and FQNEAQ (reference sequence). The CDR3 length is 15 residues. Trimming removed 1 base at V and 5 bases at J, with 12 bases between. CDR3 nucleotide sequence: TGTGCCAGCAGCTTAGTGGCGTTGAAGGACAATGAGCAGTTCTTC. Residues: CASSLVALKDNEQFF.

The table lists this clonotype with many counts. J is TRBJ2-1 and V is TRBV5-1; tentative D call: TRBD1 (6 bases). The CDR3 is 16 residues long. Trimming took off 0 bases at V and 4 bases at J, with 14 bases between the two ends. Germline V lookup: CDR1 SGHRS, CDR2 YFSETQ. In DNA form, the CDR3 reads TGCGCCAGCAGCTTGGGGACCGACAGGAGATACAATGAGCAGTTCTTC. Translation: CASSLGTDRRYNEQFF.

This clonotype was seen many times. V and J are TRBV6-1 and TRBJ2-3; 15 bases are shared with TRBD2. Germline V gene sequence: CDR1 MNHNS, CDR2 SASEGT. The J segment lost 4 bases and the V segment lost 6 bases, leaving 8 bases of the junction unmatched. The CDR3 runs 17 residues. CDR3 sequence reads: CASSPGLAGGLADTQYF. The CDR3 DNA is TGTGCCAGCAGCCCCGGACTAGCGGGAGGGCTGGCAGATACGCAGTATTTT.

The rearrangement uses TRBV4-1 and TRBJ2-7; 8 nucleotides agree with TRBD1. This CDR3 has 14 amino acids. The germline gives CDR1 MGHRA, CDR2 YSYEKL. The ends lost 3 bases at V and 2 bases at J; junction bases unmatched: 3. The CDR3 DNA reads TGCGCCAGCAGCCAGCGACAGGGGACCTACGAGCAGTACTTC. The encoded protein is CASSQRQGTYEQYF.

V usage is TRBV29-1 and J usage is TRBJ2-4, with D unresolved. Germline loops: CDR1 SQVTM, CDR2 ANQGSEA. CDR3 length: 13 amino acids. V dropped 6 bases and J dropped 9 bases, with 18 bases sitting between them. This CDR3 reads CSVARTLQAIQYF. The CDR3 bases are TGCAGCGTGGCCAGGACGTTGCAGGCCATTCAGTACTTC.